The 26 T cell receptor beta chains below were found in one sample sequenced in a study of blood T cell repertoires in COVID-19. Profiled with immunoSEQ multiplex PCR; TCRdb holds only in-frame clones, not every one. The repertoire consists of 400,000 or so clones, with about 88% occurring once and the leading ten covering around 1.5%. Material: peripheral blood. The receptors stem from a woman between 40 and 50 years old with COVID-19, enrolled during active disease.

The CDR3 region is CASSPDLRQDGNTEAFF. The CDR3 DNA reads as TGTGCCAGCTCACCCGACTTGAGACAGGATGGGAACACTGAAGCTTTCTTT. The chain has TRBV18 and TRBJ1-1; D might be TRBD1 (6 bases). Germline V gene sequence: CDR1 KGHSH, CDR2 LQKENI. The CDR3 is 17 residues long. The V end was cut by 3 bases, the J end by 1 base, with 18 bases between.

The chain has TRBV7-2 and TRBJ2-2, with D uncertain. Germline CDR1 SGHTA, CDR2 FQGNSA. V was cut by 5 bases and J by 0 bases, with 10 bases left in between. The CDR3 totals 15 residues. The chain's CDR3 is CASSKSTPNTGELFF. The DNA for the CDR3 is TGTGCCAGCAGCAAGAGTACTCCGAACACCGGGGAGCTGTTTTTT.

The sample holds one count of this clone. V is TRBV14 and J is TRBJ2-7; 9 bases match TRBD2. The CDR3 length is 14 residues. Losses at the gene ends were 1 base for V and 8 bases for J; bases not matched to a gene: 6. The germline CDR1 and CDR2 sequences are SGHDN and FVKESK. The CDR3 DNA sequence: TGTGCCAGCAGCCAAGCAACAGCGGGGGGAAAGCAGTACTTC. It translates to CASSQATAGGKQYF.

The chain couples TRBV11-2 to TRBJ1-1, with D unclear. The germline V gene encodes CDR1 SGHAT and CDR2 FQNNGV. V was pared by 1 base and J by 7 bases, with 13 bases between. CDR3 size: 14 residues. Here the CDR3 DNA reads TGTGCCAGCAGCTTAGCGGGTGGCGGGGATGAAGCTTTCTTT. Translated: CASSLAGGGDEAFF.

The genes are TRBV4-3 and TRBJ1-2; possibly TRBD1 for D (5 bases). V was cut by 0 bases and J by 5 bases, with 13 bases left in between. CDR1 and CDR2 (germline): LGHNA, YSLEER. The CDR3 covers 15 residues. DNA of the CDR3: TGCGCCAGCAGCCAAGAGCTCTTCCAGGGTTATGGCTACACCTTC. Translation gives CASSQELFQGYGYTF.

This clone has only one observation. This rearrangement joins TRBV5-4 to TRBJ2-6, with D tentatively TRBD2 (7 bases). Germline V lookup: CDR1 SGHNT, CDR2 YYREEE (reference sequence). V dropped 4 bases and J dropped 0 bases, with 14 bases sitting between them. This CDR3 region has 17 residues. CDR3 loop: CASSRGGAGSGANVLTF. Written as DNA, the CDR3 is TGTGCCAGCAGCCGAGGGGGGGCCGGCTCTGGGGCCAACGTCCTGACTTTC.

The CDR3 nucleotides are TGTGCCAGCAGCTTGCCAGGGGCAAACACCGGGGAGCTGTTTTTT. It yields the protein CASSLPGANTGELFF. The chain has TRBV5-6 and TRBJ2-2, with D perhaps TRBD1 (6 bases). This CDR3 is built from 15 residues. CDR1 is SGHDT, CDR2 YYEEEE, per germline. Trimming took off 1 base at V and 2 bases at J, with 9 bases between the two ends.

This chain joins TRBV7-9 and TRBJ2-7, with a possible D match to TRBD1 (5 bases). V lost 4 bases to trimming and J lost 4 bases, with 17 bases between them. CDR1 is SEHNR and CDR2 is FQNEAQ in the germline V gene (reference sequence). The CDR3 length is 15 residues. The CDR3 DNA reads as TGTGCCAGCAGCTCGCCCGACAGAATCCCTTACGAGCAGTACTTC. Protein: CASSSPDRIPYEQYF.

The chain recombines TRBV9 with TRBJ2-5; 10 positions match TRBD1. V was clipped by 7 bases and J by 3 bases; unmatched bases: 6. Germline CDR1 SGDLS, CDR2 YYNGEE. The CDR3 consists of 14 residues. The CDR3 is CASDSGQGKETQYF. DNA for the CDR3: TGTGCCAGCGACTCGGGACAGGGGAAAGAGACCCAGTACTTC.

CDR3 bases: TGTGCCAGCAGTTACCCCCAGCGGTTGGCGGACGAGCAGTACTTC. Translation: CASSYPQRLADEQYF. This rearrangement joins TRBV6-2 or TRBV6-3 to TRBJ2-7; D is possibly TRBD2 (5 bases). V lost 2 bases to trimming and J lost 5 bases, with 16 bases between them. In germline, CDR1 is MNHEY, CDR2 SVGEGT. The CDR3 is 15 residues long.

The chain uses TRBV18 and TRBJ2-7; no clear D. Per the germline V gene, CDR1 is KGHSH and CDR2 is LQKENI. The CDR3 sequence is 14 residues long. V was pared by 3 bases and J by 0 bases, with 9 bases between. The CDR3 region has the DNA TGTGCCAGCTCACCCGCTGAGAGCTCCTACGAGCAGTACTTC. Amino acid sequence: CASSPAESSYEQYF.

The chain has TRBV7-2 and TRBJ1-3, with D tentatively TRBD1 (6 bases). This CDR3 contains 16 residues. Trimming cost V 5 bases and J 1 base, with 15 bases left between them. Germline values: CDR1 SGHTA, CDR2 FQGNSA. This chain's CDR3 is CASSLGPGTSGNTIYF. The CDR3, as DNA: TGTGCCAGCAGCCTAGGACCCGGGACATCTGGAAACACCATATATTTT.

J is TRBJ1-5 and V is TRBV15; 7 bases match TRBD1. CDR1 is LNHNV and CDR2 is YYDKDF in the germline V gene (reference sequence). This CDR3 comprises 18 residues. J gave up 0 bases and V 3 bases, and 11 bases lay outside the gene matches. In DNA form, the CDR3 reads TGTGCCACCAGCAGCTACCGGGACAGTGGATATAGCAATCAGCCCCAGCATTTT. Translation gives CATSSYRDSGYSNQPQHF.

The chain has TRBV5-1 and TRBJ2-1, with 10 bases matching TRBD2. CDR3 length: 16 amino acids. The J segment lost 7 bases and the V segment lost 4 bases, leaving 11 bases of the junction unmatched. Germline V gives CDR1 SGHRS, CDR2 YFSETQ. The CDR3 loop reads CASSPGASGRWNEQFF. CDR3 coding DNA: TGCGCCAGCAGCCCGGGGGCTAGCGGGAGATGGAATGAGCAGTTCTTC.

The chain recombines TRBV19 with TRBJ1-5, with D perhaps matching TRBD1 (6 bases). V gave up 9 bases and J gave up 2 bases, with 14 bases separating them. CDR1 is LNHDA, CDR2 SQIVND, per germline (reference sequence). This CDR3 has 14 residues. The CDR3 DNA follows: TGTGCCAGCACAGGGAGCGCGGGCAATCAGCCCCAGCATTTT. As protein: CASTGSAGNQPQHF.

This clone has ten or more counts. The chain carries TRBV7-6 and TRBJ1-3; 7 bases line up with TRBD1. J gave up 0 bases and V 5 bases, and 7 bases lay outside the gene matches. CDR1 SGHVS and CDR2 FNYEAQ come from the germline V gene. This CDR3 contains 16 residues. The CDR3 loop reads CASSHYRDSSGNTIYF. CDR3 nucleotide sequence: TGTGCCAGCAGCCACTACCGGGACAGCTCTGGAAACACCATATATTTT.

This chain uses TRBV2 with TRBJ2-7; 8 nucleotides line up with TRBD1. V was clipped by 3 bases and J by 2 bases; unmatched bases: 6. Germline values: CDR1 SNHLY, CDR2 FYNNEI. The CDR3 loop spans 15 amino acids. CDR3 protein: CASSDLGGQAYEQYF. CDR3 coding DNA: TGTGCCAGCAGTGACCTTGGGGGACAGGCCTACGAGCAGTACTTC.

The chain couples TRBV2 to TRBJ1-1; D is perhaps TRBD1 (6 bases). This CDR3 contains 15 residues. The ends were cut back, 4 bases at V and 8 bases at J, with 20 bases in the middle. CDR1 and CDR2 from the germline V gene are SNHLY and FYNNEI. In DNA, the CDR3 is TGTGCCAGCAGTGTGGCAGGGGTTGGGCGGGAGGAAGCTTTCTTT. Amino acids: CASSVAGVGREEAFF. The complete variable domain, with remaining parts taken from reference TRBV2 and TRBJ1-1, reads EPEVTQTPSHQVTQMGQEVILRCVPISNHLYFYWYRQILGQKVEFLVSFYNNEISEKSEIFDDQFSVERPDGSNFTLKIRSTKLEDSAMYFCASSVAGVGREEAFFGQGTRLTVV.

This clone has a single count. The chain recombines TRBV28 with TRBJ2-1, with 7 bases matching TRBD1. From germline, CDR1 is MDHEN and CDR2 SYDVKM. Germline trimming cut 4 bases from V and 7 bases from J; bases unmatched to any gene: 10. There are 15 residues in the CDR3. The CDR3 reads CASSSPGQAKNEQFF. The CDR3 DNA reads TGTGCCAGCAGTTCCCCTGGACAGGCCAAAAATGAGCAGTTCTTC.

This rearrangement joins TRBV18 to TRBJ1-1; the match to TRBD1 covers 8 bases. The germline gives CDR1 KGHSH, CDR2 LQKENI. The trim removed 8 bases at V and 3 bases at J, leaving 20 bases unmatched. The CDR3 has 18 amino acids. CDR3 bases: TGTGCCAGCCGACTCACAATCAGGGGGCCCAGGGGGGACACTGAAGCTTTCTTT. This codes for CASRLTIRGPRGDTEAFF.

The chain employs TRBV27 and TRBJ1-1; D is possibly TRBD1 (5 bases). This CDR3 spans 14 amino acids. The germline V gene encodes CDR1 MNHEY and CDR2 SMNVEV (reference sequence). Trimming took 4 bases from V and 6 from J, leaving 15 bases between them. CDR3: CASSSFPDSPEAFF. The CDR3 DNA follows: TGTGCCAGCAGTTCATTCCCTGACAGCCCTGAAGCTTTCTTT.

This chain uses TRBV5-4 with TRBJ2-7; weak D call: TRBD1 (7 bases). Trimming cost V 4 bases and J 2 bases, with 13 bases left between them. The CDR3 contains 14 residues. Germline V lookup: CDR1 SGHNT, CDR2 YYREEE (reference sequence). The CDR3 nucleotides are TGTGCCAGCAGCCCTCAGGGGGGCCCCTACGAGCAGTACTTC. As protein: CASSPQGGPYEQYF.

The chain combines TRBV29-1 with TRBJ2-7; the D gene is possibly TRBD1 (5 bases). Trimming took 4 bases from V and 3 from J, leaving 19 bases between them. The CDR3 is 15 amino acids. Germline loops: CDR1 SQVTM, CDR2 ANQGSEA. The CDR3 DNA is TGCAGCGTTGGTGAAGGGGCACCCACCCTCTACGAGCAGTACTTC. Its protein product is CSVGEGAPTLYEQYF.

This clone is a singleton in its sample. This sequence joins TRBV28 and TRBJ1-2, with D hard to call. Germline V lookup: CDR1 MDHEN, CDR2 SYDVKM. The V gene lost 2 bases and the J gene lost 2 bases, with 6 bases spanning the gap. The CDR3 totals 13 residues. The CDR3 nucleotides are TGTGCCAGCAGTTTAGGGGAGAACTATGGCTACACCTTC. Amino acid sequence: CASSLGENYGYTF.

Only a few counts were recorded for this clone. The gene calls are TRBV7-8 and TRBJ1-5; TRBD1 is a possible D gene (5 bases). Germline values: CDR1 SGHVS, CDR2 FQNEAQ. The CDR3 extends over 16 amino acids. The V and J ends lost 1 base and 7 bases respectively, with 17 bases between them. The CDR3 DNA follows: TGTGCCAGCAGCTTAGATCAGCGGGGCGTTCGGCAGCCCCAGCATTTT. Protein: CASSLDQRGVRQPQHF. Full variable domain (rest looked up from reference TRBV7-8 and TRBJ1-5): GAGVSQSPRYKVAKRGQDVALRCDPISGHVSLFWYQQALGQGPEFLTYFQNEAQLDKSGLPSDRFFAERPEGSVSTLKIQRTQQEDSAVYLCASSLDQRGVRQPQHFGDGTRLSIL.

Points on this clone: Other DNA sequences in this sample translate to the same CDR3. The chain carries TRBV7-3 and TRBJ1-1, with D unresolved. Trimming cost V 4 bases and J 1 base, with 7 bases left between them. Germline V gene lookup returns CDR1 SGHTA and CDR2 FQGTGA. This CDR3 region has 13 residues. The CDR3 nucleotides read TGTGCCAGCAGCTCCCGACAGAACACTGAAGCTTTCTTT. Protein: CASSSRQNTEAFF.